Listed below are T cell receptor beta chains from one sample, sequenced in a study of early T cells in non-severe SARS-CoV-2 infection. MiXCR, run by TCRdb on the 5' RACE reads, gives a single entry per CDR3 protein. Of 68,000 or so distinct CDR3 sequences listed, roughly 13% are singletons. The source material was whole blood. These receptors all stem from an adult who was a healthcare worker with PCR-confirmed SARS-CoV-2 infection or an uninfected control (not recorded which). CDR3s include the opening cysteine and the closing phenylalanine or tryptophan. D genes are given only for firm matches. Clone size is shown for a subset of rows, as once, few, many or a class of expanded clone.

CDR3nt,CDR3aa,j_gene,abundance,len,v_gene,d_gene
TGTGCCAGCAGCGCCTTAGCGGGGGGGGCGCGCGAGCAGTACTTC,CASSALAGGAREQYF,TRBJ2-7,many,15,TRBV9,TRBD2
TGTGCCAGCAGCTTAGCCGGTGGCCCGTACGAGCAGTACTTC,CASSLAGGPYEQYF,TRBJ2-7,many,14,TRBV11-2,.
TGCAGCGTTGAGGACAGAGTCGATCTTACTAACTATGGCTACACCTTC,CSVEDRVDLTNYGYTF,TRBJ1-2,many,16,TRBV29-1,.
TGCAGTGCTGGGGACCTTAGGAACACTGAAGCTTTCTTT,CSAGDLRNTEAFF,TRBJ1-1,many,13,TRBV20-1,.
TGTGCCAGAAGCGCACTAGCGGGGGGCTACGAGCAGTACTTC,CARSALAGGYEQYF,TRBJ2-7,few,14,TRBV5-3,TRBD2
TGTGCCAGCAGCCACAGACGTAACTCCTATAATTCACCCCTCCACTTT,CASSHRRNSYNSPLHF,TRBJ1-6,few,16,TRBV3-1,.
TGTGCCAGCAGCTTAGTCTTGGGGAACAATGAGCAGTTCTTC,CASSLVLGNNEQFF,TRBJ2-1,.,14,TRBV7-9,.
TGTGCCAGCAGCCGGGGACAGACGAGGGCTGAAGCTTTCTTT,CASSRGQTRAEAFF,TRBJ1-1,.,14,TRBV5-5,TRBD1
TGTGCAAGTCGCTCAACCAAGAATCTCTATGGCTACACCTTC,CASRSTKNLYGYTF,TRBJ1-2,.,14,TRBV12-2,.
TGCAGTGCCGCACCTGGCACCGGGGAGCTGTTTTTT,CSAAPGTGELFF,TRBJ2-2,many,12,TRBV20-1,.
TGTGCCAGCAGGGGGACTGTCGGCGGGGAGCTGTTTTTT,CASRGTVGGELFF,TRBJ2-2,.,13,TRBV2,.
TGCAGTGCCCGCCAACTAGCCAACACCGGGGAGCTGTTTTTT,CSARQLANTGELFF,TRBJ2-2,few,14,TRBV20-1,.
TGTGCCAGCAGCACGCGGGCAGGGGAGGTTGGACAGCCCCAGCATTTT,CASSTRAGEVGQPQHF,TRBJ1-5,many,16,TRBV21-1,.
TGTGCCAGCAGCCCCTCCGGAAGGGGAGAGACCCAGTACTTC,CASSPSGRGETQYF,TRBJ2-5,many,14,TRBV11-2,.
TGTGCCAGTCAGTCCCCTAGCACAGATACGCAGTATTTT,CASQSPSTDTQYF,TRBJ2-3,many,13,TRBV27,.
TGTGCCAGCAGCTTAGCAGGGACAGATACGCAGTATTTT,CASSLAGTDTQYF,TRBJ2-3,.,13,TRBV11-2,.
TGTGCCACCAGTTCCAGCCGATCGGGACAGCACTACAATGAGCAGTTCTTC,CATSSSRSGQHYNEQFF,TRBJ2-1,.,17,TRBV24-1,TRBD1
TGTGCCAGCAGCCAAGCACTCATCATAGCGGGGGTCGAGCAGTACTTC,CASSQALIIAGVEQYF,TRBJ2-7,.,16,TRBV3-1,TRBD2
TGTGCCAGCAGCCAAGACCGGGCAGGGAGGAACGAGCAGTACTTC,CASSQDRAGRNEQYF,TRBJ2-7,few,15,TRBV14,.
TGTGCCAGCAGCCCATGGACAGGGGGCTACGAGCAGTACTTC,CASSPWTGGYEQYF,TRBJ2-7,many,14,TRBV7-2,TRBD1
TGTGCCAGCAGCCCCCAACCACAGGGGATGAACACTGAAGCTTTCTTT,CASSPQPQGMNTEAFF,TRBJ1-1,many,16,TRBV4-2,TRBD1
TGTGCCAGCAGCTTGACAGTGAACACTGAAGCTTTCTTT,CASSLTVNTEAFF,TRBJ1-1,many,13,TRBV5-6,.
TGTGCCACCAGCGGGGGGACCGAGAATGAAAAACTGTTTTTT,CATSGGTENEKLFF,TRBJ1-4,.,14,TRBV15,.
TGTGCCAGCAGCTTGGGCGCTGATAATGAGCAGTTCTTC,CASSLGADNEQFF,TRBJ2-1,.,13,TRBV5-4,.